This TCR beta chain was sequenced during a study of cytomegalovirus exposure and HLA in healthy donors. Study results and limitations: Despite most TCR sequences being rare, some public TCRs occurred in many donors.

A multiplex PCR was run with 60 Vbeta primers and 13 Jbeta primers. TCRdb's copy holds only in-frame clones and misses some; the assay was immunoSEQ multiplex PCR. Its table records 65,000 to 90,000 clones. A note on this clone: What it binds is not known.

The receptor was isolated from a man aged 40-49 years in good health and CMV-seronegative. Input material: PBMCs.

This CDR3 reads CASSHSRRSSNTEAFF. The CDR3 DNA sequence: TGTGCCAGCAGCCACTCCCGGAGGTCCTCGAACACTGAAGCTTTCTTT. The J gene is TRBJ1-1, the V gene TRBV7-9; no clear D gene. Germline V CDR1 and CDR2: SEHNR, FQNEAQ (reference sequence). The V gene lost 5 bases and the J gene lost 1 base, with 17 bases spanning the gap. This CDR3 has 16 amino acids.